The 30 T cell receptor beta chains given below trace back to one sample, sequenced in a study of T-cell memory formation after mild COVID-19. TCRdb re-called the 5' RACE reads with MiXCR, one entry per CDR3 protein. The table records about 270,000 distinct CDR3 sequences, about 17% of them present only once. Sequencing was carried out using PBMCs or a T cell subset sorted from them (not recorded which). These receptor sequences come from a man aged 18 to 30 who had mild COVID-19 (a few samples of this study predate the infection). Cell type and time point are not known.

This clonotype was recorded a few times. The DNA of the CDR3 is TGTGCCACCCTAGCGGGGGGGGGATTTTACGAGCAGTACTTC. Protein: CATLAGGGFYEQYF. The chain links TRBV10-3 to TRBJ2-7, with 12 bases aligning to TRBD2. V shed 10 bases and J 4 bases; nucleotides not matched to a gene: 8. CDR3 length: 14 residues. Germline CDR1 reads ENHRY; CDR2 reads SYGVKD.

The gene calls are TRBV6-4 and TRBJ1-2; 7 bases map to TRBD1. The CDR3 contains 17 residues. V lost 3 bases, J lost 4 bases, and 14 bases stayed unmatched. Germline loops: CDR1 MRHNA, CDR2 SNTAGT. The CDR3 loop reads CASSEVGGRFTPYGYTF. The CDR3 bases are TGTGCCAGCAGTGAAGTAGGGGGCCGTTTTACACCCTATGGCTACACCTTC.

The table lists this clonotype with a few counts. The chain links TRBV6-5 to TRBJ2-5; TRBD2 agrees at 8 bases. The V gene end was trimmed by 2 bases and the J gene end by 5 bases; junction bases not matched to a gene: 13. The CDR3 has 17 residues. Per the germline V gene, CDR1 is MNHEY and CDR2 is SVGAGI. The DNA for the CDR3 is TGTGCCAGCAGTTACCGTTCGGTAACGGGGGGGCAGGAGACCCAGTACTTC. Translated: CASSYRSVTGGQETQYF.

This clonotype was counted a few times. This chain joins TRBV12-3 or TRBV12-4 and TRBJ2-2, with D maybe TRBD2 (7 bases). The CDR3 extends over 16 amino acids. Trimming cost V 3 bases and J 4 bases, with 15 bases left between them. Here the CDR3 reads CASSFRGGAFTGELFF. CDR3 nucleotide sequence: TGTGCCAGCAGTTTCCGAGGGGGGGCGTTCACCGGGGAGCTGTTTTTT.

The rearrangement links TRBV4-2 to TRBJ1-2; 8 nucleotides agree with TRBD1. The V gene's germline CDR1 is LGHNA and CDR2 YNFKEQ. The CDR3 length is 16 residues. After removal of 6 bases from V and 4 bases from J, the junction contained 13 bases not matched to a gene. CDR3 protein: CASSQISGGTFYGYTF. The CDR3 DNA is TGTGCCAGCAGTCAGATCTCAGGGGGCACCTTCTATGGCTACACCTTC.

This clonotype was found many times. The chain is built from TRBV5-4 and TRBJ2-1; the D is unclear. The CDR3 extends over 13 amino acids. V was shortened by 0 bases and J by 6 bases, with 7 bases between the two germline ends. The V gene's germline CDR1 is SGHNT and CDR2 YYREEE (reference sequence). Written as DNA, the CDR3 is TGTGCCAGCAGCTTGGCCGTATCCAATGAGCAGTTCTTC. Amino acids: CASSLAVSNEQFF.

V gene TRBV19 combines with J gene TRBJ2-7; possible D gene TRBD2, 5 bases. The length of the CDR3 is 14 residues. Trimming left V 1 base short and J 4 bases short, with 11 bases between. CDR1 and CDR2 from the germline V gene are LNHDA and SQIVND (reference sequence). The chain's CDR3 is CASSIAVGKYEQYF. The CDR3 bases are TGTGCCAGTAGTATAGCCGTCGGGAAATACGAGCAGTACTTC. The full variable domain, rest sourced from reference TRBV19 and TRBJ2-7, is DGGITQSPKYLFRKEGQNVTLSCEQNLNHDAMYWYRQDPGQGLRLIYYSQIVNDFQKGDIAEGYSVSREKKESFPLTVTSAQKNPTAFYLCASSIAVGKYEQYFGPGTRLTVT.

V and J are TRBV6-5 and TRBJ1-2; D gene uncertain. This CDR3 contains 13 residues. CDR1 is MNHEY and CDR2 is SVGAGI in the germline V gene. Trimming left V 2 bases short and J 4 bases short, with 8 bases between. CDR3 bases: TGTGCCAGCAGTTACAAGGAGGCCTATGGCTACACCTTC. The encoded protein is CASSYKEAYGYTF.

In its sample, this clonotype was seen a few times. The V call is TRBV11-2, the J call TRBJ2-1; D possibly corresponds to TRBD2 (6 bases). CDR1 is SGHAT, CDR2 FQNNGV, per germline. The CDR3 sequence is 15 residues long. Trimming left V 5 bases short and J 4 bases short, with 15 bases between. The CDR3 is CASSPAAGGYNEQFF. The CDR3 DNA follows: TGTGCCAGCAGCCCCGCCGCCGGGGGTTACAATGAGCAGTTCTTC.

This rearrangement joins TRBV23-1 to TRBJ1-6, with D perhaps matching TRBD1 (5 bases). TRBV23-1 is annotated as an ORF whose role is uncertain. The CDR3 length is 13 residues. Trimming removed 3 bases from V and 6 bases from J, with 6 bases in between. The CDR3 region is CASSQGGNSPLHF. Written as DNA, the CDR3 is TGCGCCAGCAGTCAGGGGGGTAATTCACCCCTCCACTTT.

At least ten counts were recorded for this clonotype. V gene TRBV28 combines with J gene TRBJ1-1; D unclear. The CDR3 totals 14 residues. V was pared by 2 bases and J by 5 bases, with 12 bases between. Looked up from germline, CDR1 is MDHEN and CDR2 is SYDVKM. CDR3 coding DNA: TGTGCCAGCAGTTTAGCTCCGGGAGGGACTGAAGCTTTCTTT. Its protein is CASSLAPGGTEAFF.

The chain combines TRBV15 with TRBJ2-1; D gene unclear. CDR1 is LNHNV, CDR2 YYDKDF, per germline (reference sequence). This CDR3 is 16 amino acids long. V was cut by 2 bases and J by 8 bases, with 19 bases left in between. The CDR3 loop is CATSRWTVRGRDEQFF. As DNA, the CDR3 is TGTGCCACCAGCAGATGGACGGTGCGCGGTAGAGATGAGCAGTTCTTC.

This chain joins TRBV12-3 or TRBV12-4 and TRBJ2-5; a weak D match, TRBD1 (5 bases). This CDR3 spans 14 amino acids. Trimming cost V 2 bases and J 5 bases, with 12 bases left between them. Here the CDR3 DNA reads TGTGCCAGCAGTTTATACAGGTCCAAGGAGACCCAGTACTTC. Translating it yields CASSLYRSKETQYF.

Only a few counts were recorded for this clonotype. This chain uses TRBV3-1 with TRBJ2-3; D is undetermined. This CDR3 region has 17 residues. Germline V gives CDR1 LGHDT, CDR2 YNNKEL (reference sequence). Trimming removed 0 bases from V and 2 bases from J, with 15 bases in between. The CDR3 region has the DNA TGTGCCAGCAGCCAAGATAGATCTTCCCACTCCACAGATACGCAGTATTTT. Translation gives CASSQDRSSHSTDTQYF.

This clonotype was picked up a small number of times. This chain joins TRBV7-6 and TRBJ2-3, with 10 bases matching TRBD2. V dropped 5 bases and J dropped 3; count of bases not matched to a gene: 11. This CDR3 spans 17 amino acids. Germline V CDR1 and CDR2: SGHVS, FNYEAQ. The DNA for the CDR3 is TGTGCCAGCAGCCCCAGGATAGCGGGGGGAGGTACAGATACGCAGTATTTT. This gives the protein CASSPRIAGGGTDTQYF.

This clonotype was seen many times. This chain's CDR3 is CASSQARTYEQYF. The CDR3 DNA follows: TGCGCCAGCAGCCAAGCCAGAACCTACGAGCAGTACTTC. The rearrangement links TRBV4-3 to TRBJ2-7; D uncertain. Germline V gene lookup returns CDR1 LGHNA and CDR2 YSLEER. V shed 1 base and J shed 2 bases, with 6 bases lying between them. The CDR3 has 13 amino acids.

V usage is TRBV5-1 and J usage is TRBJ1-2; D might be TRBD1 (6 bases). Germline CDR1 is SGHRS and CDR2 is YFSETQ. Deletions cut 4 bases from V and 3 bases from J, with 10 bases between. The CDR3 covers 13 residues. The DNA for the CDR3 is TGCGCCAGCAGCGATCGACAGGACTATGGCTACACCTTC. Translating gives CASSDRQDYGYTF.

J is TRBJ1-6 and V is TRBV13; the match to TRBD1 covers 8 bases. This CDR3 is built from 14 residues. V lost 4 bases, J lost 9 bases, and 5 bases stayed unmatched. Germline V lookup: CDR1 PRHDT, CDR2 FYEKMQ (reference sequence). The CDR3, as DNA: TGTGCCAGCAGCTCACAGGGGGATGGTTCACCCCTCCACTTT. This translates into CASSSQGDGSPLHF.

The chain uses TRBV5-6 and TRBJ2-7, with D uncertain. The V end was cut by 5 bases, the J end by 6 bases, with 6 bases between. Germline CDR1 is SGHDT and CDR2 is YYEEEE. The CDR3 is made up of 10 amino acids. CDR3 sequence reads: CASRALEQYV. The CDR3 DNA reads as TGTGCCAGCAGAGCCCTCGAGCAGTACGTC.

This clonotype was counted a few times. The chain links TRBV29-1 to TRBJ1-2, with 9 bases identical to TRBD1. The CDR3 totals 14 residues. CDR1 SQVTM and CDR2 ANQGSEA come from the germline V gene. After removal of 6 bases from V and 7 bases from J, the junction contained 12 bases not matched to a gene. The CDR3, as DNA: TGCAGCGTATTTGCGCCGGGACAGGGCGGTGGCTACACCTTC. Amino acids: CSVFAPGQGGGYTF.

The chain is built from TRBV29-1 and TRBJ2-1, with D possibly called TRBD1 or TRBD2 (7 bases each). From germline, CDR1 is SQVTM and CDR2 ANQGSEA. This CDR3 is 11 amino acids long. Trimming took off 6 bases at V and 15 bases at J, with 18 bases between the two ends. CDR3 nucleotide sequence: TGCAGCGTCCGGAGGGAGGGGGCTCGGTTCTTC. It yields the protein CSVRREGARFF.

This clonotype has at least ten counts. The gene calls are TRBV5-5 and TRBJ2-3, with unresolved D. The CDR3 extends over 15 amino acids. Trimming stripped 1 base from V and 2 bases from J, with 11 bases between. Germline CDR1 SGHKS, CDR2 YYEKEE (reference sequence). The DNA for the CDR3 is TGTGCCAGCAGCTTGCATGGCATCCTCACAGATACGCAGTATTTT. This translates into CASSLHGILTDTQYF.

The chain couples TRBV6-2 or TRBV6-3 to TRBJ2-1; D is undetermined. The germline gives CDR1 MNHEY, CDR2 SVGEGT. Trimming shortened V by 6 bases and J by 7 bases, and 16 bases separated the two germline ends. CDR3 length: 14 residues. Here the CDR3 DNA reads TGTGCCAGCAGCCAGGTGGGAATGGAGAATGAGCAGTTCTTC. It yields the protein CASSQVGMENEQFF.

V and J are TRBV5-1 and TRBJ1-1; TRBD1 is a possible D gene (5 bases). The CDR3 has 13 residues. Germline lookup yields CDR1 SGHRS and CDR2 YFSETQ. The V end lost 4 bases, the J end lost 1 base, and 8 bases lay between the germline ends. This CDR3 is CASSRGENTEAFF. The CDR3 coding sequence is TGCGCCAGCAGCCGGGGGGAGAACACTGAAGCTTTCTTT.

In this sample, this clonotype turned up a few times. The chain uses TRBV2 and TRBJ1-4; D is uncertain. Deletions cut 2 bases from V and 3 bases from J, with 7 bases between. Looked up from germline, CDR1 is SNHLY and CDR2 is FYNNEI. The CDR3 has 14 amino acids. The CDR3, as DNA: TGTGCCAGCAGTGAATCGCGTTCTAATGAAAAACTGTTTTTT. Translating gives CASSESRSNEKLFF.

This rearrangement joins TRBV27 to TRBJ2-7; D gene ambiguous. V was pared by 5 bases and J by 3 bases, with 17 bases between. The CDR3 has 15 amino acids. CDR1 is MNHEY, CDR2 SMNVEV, per germline (reference sequence). The CDR3 is CASSPLPGGSYEQYV. CDR3 nucleotides: TGTGCCAGCAGTCCCCTCCCAGGCGGCAGCTACGAGCAGTACGTC.

The CDR3 DNA sequence: TGTGCCATCAGCGGAAAGACAGGGGACACCGGGGAGCTGTTTTTT. Translation: CAISGKTGDTGELFF. The genes are TRBV10-3 and TRBJ2-2; 8 positions agree with TRBD1. J was trimmed by 3 bases and V by 6 bases; bases with no gene match: 6. The CDR3 extends over 15 amino acids. Germline V gives CDR1 ENHRY, CDR2 SYGVKD.

The chain joins TRBV3-1 to TRBJ2-2; no definite D call. Germline-derived CDR1 and CDR2 are LGHDT and YNNKEL (reference sequence). This CDR3 has 13 amino acids. Between the trimmed V and J ends, which lost 3 bases and 6 bases, there was a span of 8 bases. CDR3 protein: CASSHYGAGELFF. The CDR3 nucleotides read TGTGCCAGCAGCCACTATGGGGCCGGGGAGCTGTTTTTT.

This sequence joins TRBV12-3 or TRBV12-4 and TRBJ1-5; no reliable D call. The CDR3 loop spans 15 amino acids. The V end lost 6 bases, the J end lost 4 bases, and 16 bases lay between the germline ends. The CDR3 coding sequence is TGTGCCAGCAGCCAAGACACGGGTCTTAATCAGCCCCAGCATTTT. Translated, it gives CASSQDTGLNQPQHF.

V is TRBV6-5 and J is TRBJ2-5, with 8 bases lining up with TRBD2. Per germline, CDR1 MNHEY and CDR2 SVGAGI. J was trimmed by 5 bases and V by 6 bases; bases with no gene match: 11. This CDR3 is built from 15 residues. The CDR3 is CASRGGGGFWETQYF. In nucleotides, the CDR3 is TGTGCCAGCAGGGGAGGCGGGGGGTTCTGGGAGACCCAGTACTTC.